This T cell receptor (beta chain) was recorded in a study of OX40 agonist ivuxolimab in advanced cancers. Overall study context: Ivuxolimab was delivered to patients intravenously every 2 weeks at doses spanning 0.01 to 10 mg/kg. Two patients with cutaneous melanoma and one with hepatocellular carcinoma, three in total, showed partial responses. Patients with hepatocellular carcinoma, melanoma, renal cell or head and neck cancer made up the dose-escalation patients. Findings and caveats of the study: Partial responders dosed at 0.1-3.0 mg/kg displayed clonal expansion ranking among the lowest.

This clone was seen a few times. Its antigen is not known. The length of the CDR3 is 16 residues. V shed 0 bases and J 3 bases; nucleotides not matched to a gene: 5. Germline V gene lookup returns CDR1 MNHEY and CDR2 SVGAGI. Sequencing was performed with immunoSEQ multiplex PCR; in TCRdb, only in-frame clones are kept and a portion is missing. The data show some 60,000 clones, with about 90% seen just once and 3.5% to 4% held by the top ten. V usage is TRBV6-5 and J usage is TRBJ2-1, with 7 bases fitting TRBD2. The sequence was obtained from an adult with an advanced solid tumor such as melanoma, head and neck, liver or kidney cancer. The sequencing used CD4+ or CD8+ T cells sorted from blood, collected in a trial of the OX40 agonist ivuxolimab. The CDR3 DNA reads as TGTGCCAGCAGTTACTCGAGCGGGACCTTCTACAATGAGCAGTTCTTC. Protein sequence: CASSYSSGTFYNEQFF.